A selection of T cell receptor beta chains follows, all from one sample in a study of blood T cell repertoires in COVID-19. Only in-frame clones appear in the TCRdb table, and some are missing; sequencing was by immunoSEQ multiplex PCR. The sample carries over 200,000 clones, roughly 84% recorded once. Sequenced: peripheral blood. Every receptor here comes from a woman over 75 with active or convalescent COVID-19. Each CDR3 is given with its conserved first and last residue. Each record gives: clone size, D gene, J gene, V gene, CDR3 DNA, CDR3 protein. D genes are given only for firm matches. Expanded clones are given a class, and other clones once, few, many or no size at all.

size: once; D: TRBD1; J: TRBJ2-7; V: TRBV5-5; DNA: TGTGCCAGCAGGGTGACAGGGGACAACTACGAGCAGTACTTC; CDR3: CASRVTGDNYEQYF
size: -; D: -; J: TRBJ1-5; V: TRBV5-6; DNA: TGTGCCAGCAGGCGGAACAGGTATAGCAATCAGCCCCAGCATTTT; CDR3: CASRRNRYSNQPQHF
size: -; D: -; J: TRBJ1-3; V: TRBV5-6; DNA: TGTGCCAGCAGCCAAGCAGGCCGCTCTGGAAACACCATATATTTT; CDR3: CASSQAGRSGNTIYF
size: -; D: -; J: TRBJ2-7; V: TRBV6-2/TRBV6-3; DNA: TGTGCCAGCAGTCCCCGCAGGGGATTCTACGAGCAGTACTTC; CDR3: CASSPRRGFYEQYF
size: -; D: TRBD1; J: TRBJ1-2; V: TRBV4-1; DNA: TGCGCCAGCAGCTCCACGACAGGGGGCCACTATGGCTACACCTTC; CDR3: CASSSTTGGHYGYTF
size: -; D: -; J: TRBJ1-6; V: TRBV2; DNA: TGTGCCAGCAGACCAGGGTCCTCCTATAATTCACCCCTCCACTTT; CDR3: CASRPGSSYNSPLHF
size: -; D: TRBD1; J: TRBJ2-6; V: TRBV3-1/TRBV3-2; DNA: TGTGCCAGCAGCCCCAGGGGGCCTGGGGCCAACGTCCTGACTTTC; CDR3: CASSPRGPGANVLTF
size: -; D: -; J: TRBJ2-5; V: TRBV7-3; DNA: TGTGCCAGCAGCTCCCAGGCAGCGGGTGAGACCCAGTACTTC; CDR3: CASSSQAAGETQYF
size: -; D: TRBD2; J: TRBJ2-1; V: TRBV6-2/TRBV6-3; DNA: TGTGCCAGCAGACCTAGCGGGGGTAACAATGAGCAGTTCTTC; CDR3: CASRPSGGNNEQFF
size: -; D: -; J: TRBJ2-5; V: TRBV25-1; DNA: TGTGCCAGCAGTGAGAACAGGGTGGAGACCCAGTACTTC; CDR3: CASSENRVETQYF
size: -; D: -; J: TRBJ1-4; V: TRBV28; DNA: TGTGCCAGCAGTTTATTAGGCCGGCAGGGTAATGAAAAACTGTTTTTT; CDR3: CASSLLGRQGNEKLFF
size: -; D: -; J: TRBJ1-1; V: TRBV5-1; DNA: TGCGCCAGCAGCTTGGGGGCGAACACTGAAGCTTTCTTT; CDR3: CASSLGANTEAFF
size: -; D: TRBD2; J: TRBJ2-1; V: TRBV9; DNA: TGTGCCAGCAGCCCCCTAGCGGGTAACTCCTACAATGAGCAGTTCTTC; CDR3: CASSPLAGNSYNEQFF
size: -; D: -; J: TRBJ2-6; V: TRBV24-1; DNA: TGTGCCACCAGTGATCCACCCGTCGGGGGGGCCAACGTCCTGACTTTC; CDR3: CATSDPPVGGANVLTF
size: -; D: TRBD1; J: TRBJ1-5; V: TRBV28; DNA: TGTGCCAGCAGGGATCACGACAGGGGGCGTCAGCCCCAGCATTTT; CDR3: CASRDHDRGRQPQHF
size: -; D: TRBD1; J: TRBJ1-1; V: TRBV28; DNA: TGTGCCAGCAGGCAACCCGGGACAGCGAACACTGAAGCTTTCTTT; CDR3: CASRQPGTANTEAFF
size: -; D: TRBD2; J: TRBJ2-7; V: TRBV7-9; DNA: TGTGCCAGCAGCTTATTAGCGGGCTACGAGCAGTACTTC; CDR3: CASSLLAGYEQYF
size: -; D: TRBD1; J: TRBJ1-5; V: TRBV18; DNA: TGTGCCAGCTCCTCCCAGGGGGCAAGAAATCAGCCCCAGCATTTT; CDR3: CASSSQGARNQPQHF
size: -; D: -; J: TRBJ2-3; V: TRBV20-1; DNA: TGCAGTGCTAGTAGCGCCGGAGGGGGCACAGATACGCAGTATTTT; CDR3: CSASSAGGGTDTQYF
size: few; D: TRBD2; J: TRBJ2-1; V: TRBV10-3; DNA: TGTGCCATCAGTGAGTCGAGCGGGAGGGTCGATGAGCAGTTCTTC; CDR3: CAISESSGRVDEQFF
size: few; D: -; J: TRBJ2-1; V: TRBV1; DNA: TGCACCAGCAGCCAAGATAGTGCGCACGGGACTAGGTGTTATGAGCAGTTCTTC; CDR3: CTSSQDSAHGTRCYEQFF
size: -; D: -; J: TRBJ2-2; V: TRBV18; DNA: TGTGCCAGCTCCACAGACACCGGGGAGCTGTTTTTT; CDR3: CASSTDTGELFF
size: -; D: TRBD1; J: TRBJ1-1; V: TRBV6-5; DNA: TGTGCCAGCAGGATACCGGGACAGGGGTCGGCTTTCTTT; CDR3: CASRIPGQGSAFF
size: -; D: TRBD1; J: TRBJ1-6; V: TRBV27; DNA: TGTGCCAGCAGTTTAGGACAGGGCGCTTCACCCCTCCACTTT; CDR3: CASSLGQGASPLHF
size: -; D: TRBD2; J: TRBJ2-3; V: TRBV7-2; DNA: TGTGCCAGCAGCTGGGCCAGGAGCGGGAGGAAATCCGATACGCAGTATTTT; CDR3: CASSWARSGRKSDTQYF
size: -; D: -; J: TRBJ1-2; V: TRBV6-1; DNA: TGTGCCAGCAGTGATCGGCGGAACTATGGCTACACCTTC; CDR3: CASSDRRNYGYTF
size: once; D: TRBD1; J: TRBJ2-3; V: TRBV18; DNA: TGTGCCAGCTCACCCCGACAGGGGGCGGGGGATACGCAGTATTTT; CDR3: CASSPRQGAGDTQYF
size: -; D: -; J: TRBJ1-1; V: TRBV5-6; DNA: TGTGCCAGCAGCTTGGCCTCAGGAAACACTGAAGCTTTCTTT; CDR3: CASSLASGNTEAFF
size: -; D: -; J: TRBJ1-5; V: TRBV27; DNA: TGTGCCAGCAGTCCCGTAGGCGGGCCCCAGCATTTT; CDR3: CASSPVGGPQHF
size: few; D: -; J: TRBJ2-7; V: TRBV30; DNA: TGTGCCGTAGGGGGGGCCGACAGGGGTCTCGGATACGAGCAGTACTTC; CDR3: CAVGGADRGLGYEQYF
size: -; D: TRBD1; J: TRBJ2-1; V: TRBV29-1; DNA: TGCAGCGACGCCCGGGACAGCTACAATGAGCAGTTCTTC; CDR3: CSDARDSYNEQFF
size: -; D: TRBD1; J: TRBJ2-3; V: TRBV3-1/TRBV3-2; DNA: TGTGCCAGCAGCCTCGGGACAGGGGTTTCAGATACGCAGTATTTT; CDR3: CASSLGTGVSDTQYF
size: -; D: TRBD1; J: TRBJ1-2; V: TRBV19; DNA: TGTGCCAGTAGGGACAGGGGGCCAGGCTACACCTTC; CDR3: CASRDRGPGYTF
size: few; D: -; J: TRBJ1-2; V: TRBV30; DNA: TGTGCCTGGAGTGACTTTTGGACAAACTATGGCTACACCTTC; CDR3: CAWSDFWTNYGYTF
size: -; D: -; J: TRBJ2-7; V: TRBV4-1; DNA: TGCGCCAGCAGCCAAGATCGGTTTACCTACGAGCAGTACTTC; CDR3: CASSQDRFTYEQYF
size: few; D: -; J: TRBJ2-1; V: TRBV25-1; DNA: TGTGCCAGCACCGGACAGATTTACAATGAGCAGTTCTTC; CDR3: CASTGQIYNEQFF
size: -; D: -; J: TRBJ1-5; V: TRBV29-1; DNA: TGCAGCGTTGTAACAGGAATAAATCAGCCCCAGCATTTT; CDR3: CSVVTGINQPQHF
size: -; D: TRBD2; J: TRBJ2-7; V: TRBV7-2; DNA: TGTGCCAGTTTGCGGGAGGGCCTACCCGAGCAGTACTTC; CDR3: CASLREGLPEQYF
size: once; D: -; J: TRBJ2-3; V: TRBV7-3; DNA: TGTGCCAGCAGCTCCGGCGGGAATATTGTCACAGATACGCAGTATTTT; CDR3: CASSSGGNIVTDTQYF
size: -; D: TRBD2; J: TRBJ2-5; V: TRBV18; DNA: TGTGCCAGCTCACCAACCCCGGGACTAGCGGAAGAGACCCAGTACTTC; CDR3: CASSPTPGLAEETQYF
size: -; D: TRBD1; J: TRBJ1-1; V: TRBV3-1/TRBV3-2; DNA: TGTGCCAGCAGCCAAGGAGGGGGACAGGGGTACACTGAAGCTTTCTTT; CDR3: CASSQGGGQGYTEAFF
size: -; D: -; J: TRBJ1-2; V: TRBV7-6; DNA: TGTGCCAGCAGCTTAGGAGCCAGGGGTGATGGCTACACCTTC; CDR3: CASSLGARGDGYTF
size: -; D: TRBD2; J: TRBJ2-3; V: TRBV7-7; DNA: TGTGCCAGCAGCAGGGAGACTAGCCTCGCAGATATGCAGTATTTT; CDR3: CASSRETSLADMQYF
size: -; D: TRBD2; J: TRBJ2-3; V: TRBV6-2/TRBV6-3; DNA: TGTGCCAGCAGTTCGGGTCGACTAGCGGGGAGCACAGATACGCAGTATTTT; CDR3: CASSSGRLAGSTDTQYF